Below are 18 T cell receptor beta chains sequenced from a single sample in a study of shared clonotypes between healthy human individuals. Terminally differentiated effector memory CD45RA+ cells were excluded from the naive CD8 cells, which were CD45RO-negative and positively selected for CCR7. Some clones are missing from TCRdb's copy, which holds only in-frame ones; the method was immunoSEQ multiplex PCR. The sample carries about 2.2 million clones, just over 90% recorded once. The sample taken for sequencing was naive CD8+ T cells from PBMCs. The receptors here all came from a man between 18 and 35 years old in good health. Some clones in this sample may be carry-over from other donors' samples.

This clone was seen a few times. This chain connects TRBV7-2 to TRBJ1-5; D gene unclear. CDR1 is SGHTA and CDR2 is FQGNSA in the germline V gene. Trimming took 0 bases from V and 0 from J, leaving 6 bases between them. The length of the CDR3 is 15 residues. CDR3 sequence reads: CASSLAGDSNQPQHF. CDR3 DNA: TGTGCCAGCAGCTTAGCAGGAGATAGCAATCAGCCCCAGCATTTT. The variable domain in full, with the rest retrieved from reference TRBV7-2 and TRBJ1-5, is GAGVSQSPSNKVTEKGKDVELRCDPISGHTALYWYRQSLGQGLEFLIYFQGNSAPDKSGLPSDRFSAERTGGSVSTLTIQRTQQEDSAVYLCASSLAGDSNQPQHFGDGTRLSIL.

The chain joins TRBV19 to TRBJ1-1; no clear D gene. Trimming took 3 bases from V and 3 from J, leaving 14 bases between them. This CDR3 is 15 amino acids long. From germline, CDR1 is LNHDA and CDR2 SQIVND (reference sequence). The CDR3 DNA follows: TGTGCCAGTAGTATCCCCCCGGCCGGGGACACTGAAGCTTTCTTT. It encodes CASSIPPAGDTEAFF.

The rearrangement joins TRBV4-1 to TRBJ2-1; 8 bases are a match to TRBD2. With 7 bases clipped from V and 6 bases from J, the junction kept 14 bases outside the gene matches. Germline V CDR1 and CDR2: MGHRA, YSYEKL. CDR3 length: 16 residues. The CDR3 spells CASTVEQRERPNEQFF. The CDR3 bases are TGCGCCAGCACCGTCGAACAGCGGGAGAGGCCCAATGAGCAGTTCTTC.

The chain recombines TRBV9 with TRBJ2-1; TRBD1 might be the D (5 bases). Trimming removed 3 bases at V and 9 bases at J, with 7 bases between. The CDR3 runs 11 residues. CDR1 SGDLS and CDR2 YYNGEE come from the germline V gene. The CDR3 loop is CASSGTTEQFF. CDR3 coding DNA: TGTGCCAGCAGCGGGACAACTGAGCAGTTCTTC.

J is TRBJ2-5 and V is TRBV7-9; D unclear. The germline V gene encodes CDR1 SEHNR and CDR2 FQNEAQ (reference sequence). V was cut by 6 bases and J by 2 bases, with 13 bases left in between. The CDR3 extends over 14 amino acids. The CDR3 is CASRLGRNQETQYF. CDR3 nucleotide sequence: TGTGCCAGCAGACTTGGGCGGAATCAAGAGACCCAGTACTTC.

This chain links TRBV5-6 with TRBJ1-2; D call uncertain. The germline V and J ends were trimmed by 4 bases and 5 bases, with 12 bases remaining between them. The CDR3 is made up of 13 amino acids. From germline, CDR1 is SGHDT and CDR2 YYEEEE. CDR3 residues: CASSALSDYGYTF. The CDR3 DNA reads TGTGCCAGCAGCGCTTTGTCCGATTATGGCTACACCTTC. The variable domain in full, with the rest retrieved from reference TRBV5-6 and TRBJ1-2, is DAGVTQSPTHLIKTRGQQVTLRCSPKSGHDTVSWYQQALGQGPQFIFQYYEEEERQRGNFPDRFSGHQFPNYSSELNVNALLLGDSALYLCASSALSDYGYTFGSGTRLTVV.

J is TRBJ2-1 and V is TRBV27, with D perhaps matching TRBD2 (6 bases). Trimming shortened V by 4 bases and J by 5 bases, and 9 bases separated the two germline ends. In germline, CDR1 is MNHEY, CDR2 SMNVEV (reference sequence). The CDR3 extends over 13 amino acids. CDR3: CASSSWTNNEQFF. The CDR3 bases are TGTGCCAGCAGTTCATGGACTAACAATGAGCAGTTCTTC.

Written as DNA, the CDR3 is TGTGCCAGCAGTCAGACGTTAAGGGGGGAGCTGTTTTTT. Translated, it gives CASSQTLRGELFF. The chain has TRBV28 and TRBJ2-2, with unresolved D. V was clipped by 5 bases and J by 8 bases, with 12 bases between them. This CDR3 has 13 residues. The germline CDR1 and CDR2 sequences are MDHEN and SYDVKM.

The rearrangement uses TRBV11-2 and TRBJ2-3; TRBD2 might be the D (6 bases). The CDR3 is made up of 15 amino acids. CDR1 and CDR2 from the germline V gene are SGHAT and FQNNGV. Trimming pared 3 bases from V and 3 bases from J, leaving 13 bases between. The DNA for the CDR3 is TGTGCCAGCAGCTTCGGGGCTAGCGCGACAGATACGCAGTATTTT. Amino acids: CASSFGASATDTQYF.

The rearrangement uses TRBV29-1 and TRBJ2-2, with D maybe TRBD2 (5 bases). Looked up from germline, CDR1 is SQVTM and CDR2 is ANQGSEA. The CDR3 is made up of 12 amino acids. Trimming removed 2 bases at V and 7 bases at J, with 8 bases between. This CDR3 reads CSVERENGELFF. CDR3 DNA sequence: TGCAGCGTTGAAAGGGAGAACGGGGAGCTGTTTTTT.

The chain carries TRBV15 and TRBJ2-7, with D perhaps matching TRBD1 (6 bases). Per germline, CDR1 LNHNV and CDR2 YYDKDF (reference sequence). The V gene lost 5 bases and the J gene lost 5 bases, with 16 bases spanning the gap. CDR3 length: 14 amino acids. CDR3 amino acids: CATSGVGGVDEQYF. Here the CDR3 DNA reads TGTGCCACCAGCGGCGTAGGGGGAGTGGACGAGCAGTACTTC.

The V call is TRBV5-4, the J call TRBJ1-4; a possible D gene is TRBD1 (5 bases). Germline V gives CDR1 SGHNT, CDR2 YYREEE (reference sequence). The CDR3 length is 18 residues. Trimming removed 4 bases at V and 1 base at J, with 20 bases between. Here the CDR3 DNA reads TGTGCCAGCAGCCACATTCCGGGACTCGTGGGAACTAATGAAAAACTGTTTTTT. This gives the protein CASSHIPGLVGTNEKLFF.

The chain links TRBV7-8 to TRBJ2-1; a weak D match, TRBD2 (6 bases). CDR3 size: 18 residues. Germline V gives CDR1 SGHVS, CDR2 FQNEAQ. V lost 1 base and J lost 2, with 18 bases in between. This chain's CDR3 is CASSLVIFGAGTYNEQFF. CDR3 nucleotide sequence: TGTGCCAGCAGCTTAGTTATCTTTGGGGCGGGAACCTACAATGAGCAGTTCTTC.

The rearrangement links TRBV11-1 to TRBJ2-6, with D maybe TRBD1 (6 bases). V shed 5 bases and J shed 0 bases, with 11 bases lying between them. The CDR3 length is 16 residues. CDR1 and CDR2 (germline): SGHAT, FQDESV (reference sequence). CDR3 region: CASSMDRSSGANVLTF. In DNA, the CDR3 is TGTGCCAGCAGCATGGACAGATCCTCTGGGGCCAACGTCCTGACTTTC.

V and J are TRBV7-9 and TRBJ2-1; the D gene is possibly TRBD2 (6 bases). V lost 5 bases, J lost 7 bases, and 12 bases lay in between. The germline V gene has CDR1 SEHNR and CDR2 FQNEAQ (reference sequence). CDR3 length equals 13 residues. The CDR3 is CASSPPGLNEQFF. CDR3 in DNA: TGTGCCAGCAGCCCCCCGGGACTGAATGAGCAGTTCTTC.

This chain uses TRBV5-6 with TRBJ2-7; 11 positions agree with TRBD1. V was clipped by 4 bases and J by 3 bases; unmatched bases: 6. This CDR3 has 15 amino acids. In germline, CDR1 is SGHDT, CDR2 YYEEEE. This chain's CDR3 is CASSVTGTGGYEQYF. CDR3 DNA sequence: TGTGCCAGCAGCGTAACCGGGACAGGGGGCTACGAGCAGTACTTC.

This clone showed up just a few times. The chain links TRBV4-1 to TRBJ2-7, with D hard to call. V was trimmed by 1 base and J by 6 bases, leaving 4 bases between them. The CDR3 consists of 11 residues. The V gene's germline CDR1 is MGHRA and CDR2 YSYEKL. CDR3 DNA sequence: TGCGCCAGCAGCCAAGTGGGCGAGCAGTACTTC. This sequence encodes CASSQVGEQYF.

J is TRBJ2-1 and V is TRBV7-9; D may be TRBD2 (5 bases). Germline CDR1 and CDR2: SEHNR and FQNEAQ (reference sequence). This CDR3 is 14 amino acids long. V was shortened by 5 bases and J by 2 bases, with 10 bases between the two germline ends. The CDR3 reads CASSGGGPYNEQFF. CDR3 DNA sequence: TGTGCCAGCAGCGGTGGCGGGCCCTACAATGAGCAGTTCTTC.